The clone carrying this T cell receptor (beta chain) was detected many times. TCRdb re-called the PCR reads via MiXCR. The repertoire holds 25,000 to 35,000 clones, 20% to 25% seen once, with approximately 40% in the top ten. The data were taken from a study of metastatic and nonmetastatic thyroid tumors. CDR3 length: 14 amino acids. V lost 1 base to trimming and J lost 7 bases, with 13 bases between them. Germline V lookup: CDR1 LGHDT, CDR2 YNNKEL (reference sequence). Treatment of any kind had been given to no patient before thyroid surgery. Sequenced: blood. The gene calls are TRBV3-1 and TRBJ1-2; D is ambiguous. This TCR was sampled from a female donor with papillary thyroid cancer or a benign thyroid nodule (not recorded which). Some clones in this sample may be carry-over from other donors' samples. The CDR3 reads CASSQVTARSGYTF. As DNA, the CDR3 is TGTGCCAGCAGCCAAGTTACAGCTCGTAGTGGCTACACCTTC.